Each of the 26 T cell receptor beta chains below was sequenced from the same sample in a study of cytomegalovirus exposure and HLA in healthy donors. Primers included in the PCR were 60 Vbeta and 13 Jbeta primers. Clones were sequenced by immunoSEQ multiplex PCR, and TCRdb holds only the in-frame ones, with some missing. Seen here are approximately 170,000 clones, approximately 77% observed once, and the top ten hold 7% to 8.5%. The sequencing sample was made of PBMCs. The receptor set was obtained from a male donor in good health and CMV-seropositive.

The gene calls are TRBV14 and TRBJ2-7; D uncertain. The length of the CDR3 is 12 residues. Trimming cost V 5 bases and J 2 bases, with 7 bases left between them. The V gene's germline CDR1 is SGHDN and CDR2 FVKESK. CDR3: CASSNNPYEQYF. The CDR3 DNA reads TGTGCCAGCAGCAACAACCCCTACGAGCAGTACTTC.

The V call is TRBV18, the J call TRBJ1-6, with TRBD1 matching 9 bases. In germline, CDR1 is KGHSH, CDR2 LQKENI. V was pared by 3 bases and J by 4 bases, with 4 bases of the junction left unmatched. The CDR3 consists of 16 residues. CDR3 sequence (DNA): TGTGCCAGCTCACCCTCTGGGACAGGGTATAATTCACCCCTCCACTTT. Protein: CASSPSGTGYNSPLHF.

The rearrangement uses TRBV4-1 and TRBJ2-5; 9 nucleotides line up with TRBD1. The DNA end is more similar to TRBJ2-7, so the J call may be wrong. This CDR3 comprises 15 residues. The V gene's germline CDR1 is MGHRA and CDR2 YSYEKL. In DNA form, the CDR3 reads TGCGCCAGCAGCCAATTTGGGACAGGGTTGGACGAGCAGTACTTC. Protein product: CASSQFGTGLDEQYF.

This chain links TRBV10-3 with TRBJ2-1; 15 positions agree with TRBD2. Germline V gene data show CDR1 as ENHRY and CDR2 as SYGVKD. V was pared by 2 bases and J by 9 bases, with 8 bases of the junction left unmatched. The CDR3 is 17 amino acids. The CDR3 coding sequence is TGTGCCATCAGTGAGAGGATGGGGACTAGCGGGAGGAGTGAGCAGTTCTTC. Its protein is CAISERMGTSGRSEQFF.

CDR3 region: CASSFPRYRTNSPLHF. CDR3 sequence (DNA): TGTGCCAGCAGTTTCCCCCGGTACAGGACCAATTCACCCCTCCACTTT. The chain carries TRBV28 and TRBJ1-6; D perhaps matches TRBD1 (5 bases). The V end lost 3 bases, the J end lost 7 bases, and 16 bases lay between the germline ends. The CDR3 runs to 16 residues. Per germline, CDR1 MDHEN and CDR2 SYDVKM.

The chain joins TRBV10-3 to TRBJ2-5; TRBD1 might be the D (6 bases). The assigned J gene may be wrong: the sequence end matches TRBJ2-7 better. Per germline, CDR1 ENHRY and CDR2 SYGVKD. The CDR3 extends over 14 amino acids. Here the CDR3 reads CAISESDSSYEQYF. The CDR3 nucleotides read TGTGCCATCAGTGAGTCGGACAGCTCCTACGAGCAGTACTTC.

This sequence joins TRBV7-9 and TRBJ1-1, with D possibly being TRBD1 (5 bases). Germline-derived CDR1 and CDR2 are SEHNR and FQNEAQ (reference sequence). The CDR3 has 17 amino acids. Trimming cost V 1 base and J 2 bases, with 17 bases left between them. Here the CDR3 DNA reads TGTGCCAGCAGCTTAGGATTTGGCAGGGTGGAAAACACTGAAGCTTTCTTT. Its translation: CASSLGFGRVENTEAFF.

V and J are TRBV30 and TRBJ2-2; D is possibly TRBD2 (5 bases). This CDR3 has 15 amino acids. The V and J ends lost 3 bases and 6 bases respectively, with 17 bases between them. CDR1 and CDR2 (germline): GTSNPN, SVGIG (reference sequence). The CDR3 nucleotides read TGTGCCTGGAGCCCGTCGAGGGAAATCGCCGGGGAGCTGTTTTTT. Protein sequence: CAWSPSREIAGELFF.

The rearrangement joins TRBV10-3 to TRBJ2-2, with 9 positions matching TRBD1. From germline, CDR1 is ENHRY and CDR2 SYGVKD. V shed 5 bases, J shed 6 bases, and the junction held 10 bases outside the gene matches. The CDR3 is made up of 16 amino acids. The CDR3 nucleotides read TGTGCCATCAGTCCTTTACAGGGGGCGCAGGCCGGGGAGCTGTTTTTT. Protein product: CAISPLQGAQAGELFF.

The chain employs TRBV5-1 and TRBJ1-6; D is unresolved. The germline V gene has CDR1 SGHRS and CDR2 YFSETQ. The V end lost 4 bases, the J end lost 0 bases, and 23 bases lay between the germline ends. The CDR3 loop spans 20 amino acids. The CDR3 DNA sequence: TGCGCCAGCAGCACCCTTCCGGGGTTAACTCATAGCTCCTATAATTCACCCCTCCACTTT. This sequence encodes CASSTLPGLTHSSYNSPLHF.

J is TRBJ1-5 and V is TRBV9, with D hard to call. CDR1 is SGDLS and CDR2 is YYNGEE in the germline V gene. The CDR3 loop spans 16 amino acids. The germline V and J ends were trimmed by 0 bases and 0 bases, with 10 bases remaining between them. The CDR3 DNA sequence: TGTGCCAGCAGCGTAGGTGGAGGATATAGCAATCAGCCCCAGCATTTT. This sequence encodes CASSVGGGYSNQPQHF.

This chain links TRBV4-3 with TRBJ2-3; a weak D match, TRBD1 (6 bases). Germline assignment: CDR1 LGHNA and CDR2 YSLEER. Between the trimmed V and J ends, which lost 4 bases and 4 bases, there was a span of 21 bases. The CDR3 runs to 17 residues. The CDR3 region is CASSPFSNREIPDTQYF. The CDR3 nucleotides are TGCGCCAGCAGCCCTTTCTCCAACAGGGAAATTCCAGATACGCAGTATTTT.

Written as DNA, the CDR3 is TGTGCCAGCAGCTTAGCTTCGTGGCTTAGCACAGATACGCAGTATTTT. This encodes CASSLASWLSTDTQYF. The rearrangement uses TRBV7-9 and TRBJ2-3; D gene unclear. The CDR3 spans 16 residues. Trimming took 0 bases from V and 0 from J, leaving 10 bases between them. Per the germline V gene, CDR1 is SEHNR and CDR2 is FQNEAQ (reference sequence).

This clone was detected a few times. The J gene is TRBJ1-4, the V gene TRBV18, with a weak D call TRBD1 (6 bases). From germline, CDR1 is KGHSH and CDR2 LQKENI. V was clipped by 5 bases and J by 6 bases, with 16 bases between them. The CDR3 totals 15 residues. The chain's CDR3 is CASSSPWSGDEKLFF. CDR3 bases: TGTGCCAGCTCATCCCCTTGGTCAGGGGATGAAAAACTGTTTTTT.

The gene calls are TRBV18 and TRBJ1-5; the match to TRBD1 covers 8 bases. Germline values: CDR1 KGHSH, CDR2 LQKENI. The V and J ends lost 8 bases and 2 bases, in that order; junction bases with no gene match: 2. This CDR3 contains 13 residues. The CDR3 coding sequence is TGTGCCAGCGCGACAGGGGGCAATCAGCCCCAGCATTTT. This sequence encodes CASATGGNQPQHF.

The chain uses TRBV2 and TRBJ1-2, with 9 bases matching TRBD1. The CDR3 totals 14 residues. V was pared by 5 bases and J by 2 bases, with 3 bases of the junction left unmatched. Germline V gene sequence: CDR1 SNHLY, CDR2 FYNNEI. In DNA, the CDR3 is TGTGCCAGCAGTCGCGGGACAGGGAACTATGGCTACACCTTC. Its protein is CASSRGTGNYGYTF.

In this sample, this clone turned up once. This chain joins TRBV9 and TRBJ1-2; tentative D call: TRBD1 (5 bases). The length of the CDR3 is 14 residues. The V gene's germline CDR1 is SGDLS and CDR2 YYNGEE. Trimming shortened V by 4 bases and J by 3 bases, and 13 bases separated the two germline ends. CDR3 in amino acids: CASSPTGGDYGYTF. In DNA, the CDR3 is TGTGCCAGCAGCCCCACCGGGGGGGACTATGGCTACACCTTC.

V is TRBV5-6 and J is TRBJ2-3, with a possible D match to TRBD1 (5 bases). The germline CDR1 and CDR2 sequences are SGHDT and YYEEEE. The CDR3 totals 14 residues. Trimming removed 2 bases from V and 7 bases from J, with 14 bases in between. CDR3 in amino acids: CASSFQGEQNTQYF. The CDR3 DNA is TGTGCCAGCAGCTTCCAGGGTGAGCAAAATACGCAGTATTTT. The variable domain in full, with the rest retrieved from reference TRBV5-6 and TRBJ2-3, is DAGVTQSPTHLIKTRGQQVTLRCSPKSGHDTVSWYQQALGQGPQFIFQYYEEEERQRGNFPDRFSGHQFPNYSSELNVNALLLGDSALYLCASSFQGEQNTQYFGPGTRLTVL.

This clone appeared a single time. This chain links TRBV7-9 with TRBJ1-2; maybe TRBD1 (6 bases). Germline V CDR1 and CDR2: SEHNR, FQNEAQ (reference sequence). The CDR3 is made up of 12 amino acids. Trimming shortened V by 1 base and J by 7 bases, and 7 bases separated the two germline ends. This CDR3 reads CASSLGGGGYTF. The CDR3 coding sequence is TGTGCCAGCAGCTTAGGAGGGGGTGGCTACACCTTC.

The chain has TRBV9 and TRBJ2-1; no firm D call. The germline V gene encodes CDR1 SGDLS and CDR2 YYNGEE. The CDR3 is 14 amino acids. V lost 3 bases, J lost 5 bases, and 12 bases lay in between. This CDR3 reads CASSALPLHNEQFF. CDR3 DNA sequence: TGTGCCAGCAGCGCCCTTCCCCTCCACAATGAGCAGTTCTTC.

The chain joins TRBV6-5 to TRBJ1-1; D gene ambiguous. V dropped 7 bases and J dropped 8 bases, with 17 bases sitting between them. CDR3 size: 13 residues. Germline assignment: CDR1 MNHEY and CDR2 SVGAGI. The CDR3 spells CASTQYGAREAFF. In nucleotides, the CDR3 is TGTGCCAGCACCCAGTACGGAGCGCGCGAAGCTTTCTTT.

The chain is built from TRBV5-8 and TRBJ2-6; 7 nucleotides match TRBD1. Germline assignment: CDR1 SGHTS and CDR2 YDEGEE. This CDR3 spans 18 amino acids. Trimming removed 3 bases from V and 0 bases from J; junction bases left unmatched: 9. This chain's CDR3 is CASSSGQVQYSGANVLTF. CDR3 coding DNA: TGTGCCAGCAGCTCTGGACAGGTCCAATACTCTGGGGCCAACGTCCTGACTTTC. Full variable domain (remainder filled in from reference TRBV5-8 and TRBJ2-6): EAGVTQSPTHLIKTRGQQATLRCSPISGHTSVYWYQQALGLGLQFLLWYDEGEERNRGNFPPRFSGRQFPNYSSELNVNALELEDSALYLCASSSGQVQYSGANVLTFGAGSRLTVL.

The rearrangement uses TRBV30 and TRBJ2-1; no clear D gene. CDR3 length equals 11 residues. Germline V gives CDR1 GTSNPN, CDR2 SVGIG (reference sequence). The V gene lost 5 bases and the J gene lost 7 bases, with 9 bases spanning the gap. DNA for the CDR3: TGTGCCTGGGGGTGGGCGAATGAGCAGTTCTTC. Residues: CAWGWANEQFF.

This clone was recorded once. CDR3 protein: CASSSGLAGFTGELFF. The CDR3 nucleotides read TGTGCCAGCAGCTCGGGACTAGCGGGGTTCACCGGGGAGCTGTTTTTT. The chain couples TRBV13 to TRBJ2-2, with 13 positions matching TRBD2. The CDR3 is made up of 16 amino acids. The trim removed 4 bases at V and 4 bases at J, leaving 3 bases unmatched. Germline lookup yields CDR1 PRHDT and CDR2 FYEKMQ (reference sequence).

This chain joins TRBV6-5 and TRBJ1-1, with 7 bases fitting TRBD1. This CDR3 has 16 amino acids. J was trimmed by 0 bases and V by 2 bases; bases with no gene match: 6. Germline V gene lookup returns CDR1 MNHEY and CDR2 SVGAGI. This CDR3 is CASSYKDRFMNTEAFF. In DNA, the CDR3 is TGTGCCAGCAGTTACAAGGACAGGTTCATGAACACTGAAGCTTTCTTT.

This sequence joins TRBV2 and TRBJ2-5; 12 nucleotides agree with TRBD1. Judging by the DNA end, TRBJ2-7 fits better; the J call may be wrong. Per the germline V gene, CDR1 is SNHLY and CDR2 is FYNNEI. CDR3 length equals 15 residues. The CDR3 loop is CASSGGDRGPYEQYF. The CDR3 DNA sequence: TGTGCCAGCAGTGGGGGGGACAGGGGGCCCTACGAGCAGTACTTC.